The T cell receptor (beta chain) described here comes from a study of human T cells and chemical hapten exposure (dated by TCRdb to the early 2020s). The study in broad terms: For sensitization, 2% DPC in acetone was applied to a roughly 2 cm by roughly 2 cm area of upper inner arm skin. For TCR sequencing, blood came from 25 to 35 alopecia patients at anywhere from one to four time points (pre-sensitization, 2, 6 and 24 weeks). Patch testing was performed on the upper back with Finn chambers containing 0.01% DPC, and the patch tests were scored after 6 days according to International Contact Dermatitis Research Group standards. The mostly female patient cohort included alopecia areata with under or over 50% scalp involvement, alopecia totalis and alopecia universalis. Throughout the roughly 23-week study period, patients were also given weekly therapeutic DPC doses on the scalp. Libraries were pooled for sequencing, and per-sample TCR yields varied mainly because of small differences in library volumes within the pool. In alopecia patients, the study followed how the peripheral blood TCR repertoire changed in vivo over primary and secondary sensitization to diphenylcyclopropenone (DPC), a hapten. Blood samples were taken from patients before sensitization (week 0) and at 2, 6 and about 24 weeks after DPC sensitization.

Broad study findings and their caveats: The number of TCRs above 1 in 1000 frequency did not change with DPC sensitization; there was no evidence of global repertoire structure alterations. After repeated subsampling, changes were observed in the strength of the expansion versus patch-test correlation and in the threshold at which the correlation became significant. Because all patients had alopecia, a presumed autoimmune disease, the immune response of the patients might differ from that of healthy individuals. Patch test score correlated positively with the number of PT1 expanded TCRs, reaching significance at thresholds 8, 16 and 32 but not at 4. Compared with pre-sensitization or healthy control sets, expanded TCRs formed significantly more large CDR3 similarity clusters, which is consistent with antigen-driven responses.

The sample's time point, from its label and the paper: patch test 1, 2 weeks after DPC sensitization. According to the study, the label for this sample's treatment or condition signals: therapeutic diphenylcyclopropenone sensitization with weekly scalp DPC. Blood at each patch-test visit was drawn before the patch test was applied. Patients were eligible if aged 18 to 70, diagnosed with alopecia and judged suitable for DPC therapy, and pregnant patients were excluded. Unfractionated whole blood was collected in Tempus Blood RNA tubes, and total RNA was extracted from that blood. Libraries were prepared through RACE. TCRdb names NextSeq 500 as the instrument used. During library preparation, unique molecular identifiers were attached to individual cDNA molecules so that TCRs could be counted quantitatively and reproducibly. Each blood RNA sample was used to sequence both TCR alpha and TCR beta chains. In the paper's pipeline: The median number of TCRs per sample was some 100,000, ranging from 23,224 to 690,600. V, J and CDR3 annotation of the TCR reads was carried out using the Decombinator software suite. For the PS versus PT1 abundance plots, all samples were subsampled to the same number of TCRs (28,000). TCRs were defined as expanded if absent before sensitization and observed at least eight times at the 2-week time point. TCRdb cleaned the public reads at Q25 with fastp, built clones with MiXCR and kept in-frame beta chains. Every distinct CDR3 protein forms one entry, paired with its most common genes and DNA. The V and J calls and clone size are TCRdb's, not the authors'. This sample lists 300,000 to 450,000 distinct CDR3 sequences; roughly 4.8% were detected once. Of the sample, approximately 2.1% is held by the ten largest clones.

There are 16 amino acids in the CDR3, from cysteine to phenylalanine inclusive. The retained sequence is limited to the CDR3, 48 bases, with the frame set at the first base. In the germline V gene (reference sequence), CDR1 corresponds to LNHDA and CDR2 to SQIVND. Here V drops 5 bases and J drops 8 bases, and the junction holds 11 bases not matched to any gene. With regard to this clonotype: Its antigen target is currently unknown. The record has no base qualities; no much larger clone is one base away.

This specimen consisted of whole blood, obtained in connection with sensitization to the hapten diphenylcyclopropenone (DPC). The rearranged chain carries TRBV19 and TRBJ1-6; a stretch of 8 junction bases matches TRBD1. The receptor was isolated from a woman between 50 and 59 years old with alopecia areata. Some clones in this sample may be carry-over from other donors' samples. The CDR3 corresponds to CASSRLRPGQDSPLHF. The DNA reads as follows: TGTGCCAGTAGTCGTCTCCGTCCGGGACAGGATTCACCCCTCCACTTT. When the CDR3 is completed using the reference TRBV19 and TRBJ1-6 genes on either side, the full variable domain is DGGITQSPKYLFRKEGQNVTLSCEQNLNHDAMYWYRQDPGQGLRLIYYSQIVNDFQKGDIAEGYSVSREKKESFPLTVTSAQKNPTAFYLCASSRLRPGQDSPLHFGNGTRLTVT.